This entry describes one T cell receptor beta chain. Its antigen has not been determined. Base qualities are not provided; no much larger clone lies one nucleotide away. This sample was included in a study of cytomegalovirus exposure and HLA in healthy donors (dated by TCRdb to the late 2010s). Background on the whole study: According to an earlier analysis of a few hundred of the donors, roughly 180 million T cells yielded roughly 110 million unique TCR beta sequences and about 300 Gb of sequence data. Roughly 310 gigabases of sequencing data and approximately 85 million unique TCR sequences were included in an early release covering roughly 600 HLA-typed donors. Among the roughly 400 genotyped donors, more than 70% belonged to the genetic ancestry cluster associated with self-reported Caucasian donors. The aim of the study was to test whether cataloging public T cell receptors could identify signatures of past pathogen exposure. The study profiled the T cell repertoires of 550 to 700 subjects by immunosequencing and related them to cytomegalovirus serostatus. Besides the first cohort of around 670 subjects, a separate validation cohort made up of over 95 different subjects was used. To predict cytomegalovirus infection status, the study combined high-throughput TCR immunosequencing, statistical association of individual TCRs with disease status, and machine learning. In a later analysis, previously published TCR beta repertoires from several hundred donors were re-analyzed and high-resolution HLA genotyping was added so that TCR occurrence patterns could be studied. Rather than using new phenotypic data, the later analysis identified candidate immune exposures from TCR beta sequences and from how often those sequences occurred across donors. An earlier analysis of fewer than 700 of the donors applied high-throughput TCR beta sequencing to assess whether each TCR beta V gene segment acted as functional or pseudogenic. Alongside the repertoire data, information on donor age, sex, ethnicity and CMV serostatus was compiled. Genome-wide SNP genotypes for about three fifths of the 666 donors were used in a later genetic analysis, which treated that subset as a discovery cohort. Every repertoire in the discovery cohort had been generated on one and the same sequencing platform. Both class I and class II loci were covered by HLA typing, at four-digit resolution. The number of typed donors differed by locus: 629-630 for A, B, C, DRB1 and DQB1; 500 to 550 for DQA1; some 610 for DPA1; and some 470 for DPB1. Four to six DR-DQ haplotypes were handled as single units for association and clustering, since linkage in the cohort was strong. Among several hundred genotyped donors of the cohort, an average of about 240,000 unique TCR beta nucleotide sequences was sequenced per donor, of which approximately 18% were non-productive.

The cohort was made up of hundreds of healthy bone marrow donors. Cohort members were all nominally healthy when sampled, although unrecorded immune exposures were likely present. The donor was CMV seronegative and was included in the group of hundreds of seronegative cohort members. Every donor gave a peripheral blood sample, and the peripheral blood mononuclear cells from that sample were used for TCR beta sequencing. The Qiagen DNeasy Blood Extraction Kit was used to extract genomic DNA from the blood cell samples. Library construction relied on the immunoSEQ multiplex PCR assay. For the multiplex PCR, a mixture combining 60 forward primers for TCR Vbeta segments and 13 reverse primers for TCR Jbeta segments was used. A multiplex PCR assay on genomic DNA amplified the CDR3 region of rearranged TCR beta genes. On the Illumina HiSeq System, the amplified TCR beta libraries were sequenced as 87-base-pair reads. Per the authors' processing: Across the 500 to 700 repertoires, a later analysis counted about 81 million unique TCR beta chains, 9.5 million to 13 million of which were shared by at least two donors. To remove PCR and sequencing errors, raw reads were error-corrected and collapsed into unique sequences using a nearest-neighbor algorithm that merged closely related sequences. CDR3 sequences were aligned to IMGT reference sequences to assign V, D and J gene segments. For a sequence to be retained, a match of at least six nucleotides was required to both a V gene segment and a J gene segment. A rearrangement was called productive if the CDR3 had no stop codons and remained in frame with V and J, and every other rearrangement was called non-productive. Following IMGT convention, CDR3 was defined as the stretch from the second conserved V-encoded cysteine to the conserved J-encoded phenylalanine. Sequences without an unambiguous match to a single V gene segment were excluded from the earlier analysis of several hundred of the donors. An earlier analysis of several hundred of the donors called V segments functional above 56.7% productive rearrangements and segregating when the between-donor standard deviation exceeded 5%. A statistical classification framework was built to diagnose cytomegalovirus status from the catalog of TCR beta chain sequences. A later analysis assigned V and J genes by comparing TCR nucleotide sequences with IMGT/GENE-DB human TR gene sequences. A later analysis assigned CDR3 sequences and most-parsimonious VDJ recombination scenarios with the TCRdist pipeline. In a later analysis, each TCR beta chain was defined by its CDR3 amino acid sequence together with its V-gene family, and reads lacking a unique V-gene family were excluded. As a way to deal with suspected cross-contamination and a sequencing artifact, a later analysis dropped nearly 600 nucleotide sequences that were highly shared and had low generation probability. In a later analysis, a clonal expansion index for each public chain was calculated from normalized within-repertoire ranks of inferred template counts. In a later analysis, generation probabilities were computed using a VDJ recombination model fitted to out-of-frame rearrangements, and the results were checked against IGoR. In a later analysis, hypergeometric tests were used to score TCR-TCR, TCR-HLA and TCR-CMV co-occurrence, with a repertoire-size bias correction applied to TCR pairs. To estimate false discovery rates, a later analysis permuted the HLA or CMV assignments 20 times. In a later analysis, co-occurring TCRs were grouped using DBSCAN, with TCRdist sequence similarity added in when clustering inside HLA-allele-positive subsets. Repertoires with fewer than 30,000 or more than 120,000 public chains, plus five repertoires with anomalous nucleotide sharing, were excluded from co-occurrence clustering. TCRdb took this table from immuneACCESS and kept in-frame rearrangements with V and J called. Such tables lack part of the clones; where checked against another copy, unresolved V genes explain under half of the gap, and the rest is unexplained. D and trimming come from the DNA, and the V and J calls and clone size come from that table. This sample lists about 200,000 clones; roughly 79% were detected once. 1.5% to 2% of the sample lies in the top ten.

What the work shows at the level of the full study, not this receptor alone: Only TCR beta chains were sequenced in this cohort, and the absence of alpha or paired-chain data limited detectable features. When HLA alleles, especially DR and DQ, strongly co-occurred, TCR associations were difficult to assign to individual alleles. At a false discovery rate of 0.05, a later analysis linked 16,951 TCR beta sequences to specific HLA alleles. In a later analysis, TCR association rates were found to vary across HLA loci, with the most associated TCRs seen for DRB1 alleles and the fewest for HLA-C alleles. Some IMGT-functional V segments, including TRBV6-2 and TRBV6-3, could not be told apart with the 87-base-pair reads, so those segments were excluded. In a later analysis, most CMV-associated TCR beta chains were found to appear HLA-restricted, with HLA associations seemingly driven largely by CMV exposure. In both the original and validation cohorts, the classifier was reported to diagnose cytomegalovirus status with high specificity and sensitivity. A later genetic analysis associated a missense DCLRE1C variant with V-gene and J-gene trimming of TCR beta chains, and an independent cohort replicated the association. Compared with the roughly 710-donor mean, donors in an Asian-associated ancestry cluster had fewer N-insertions in productive TCRs, according to a later genetic analysis. The authors suggested that the approach could potentially be extended to other disease states and immunological phenotypes. For the cohort, immune exposure information was limited to CMV serostatus. In an earlier analysis of several hundred of the donors, most TCR beta V segments were observed in productive rearrangements about 90% or about 30% of the time, broadly matching IMGT annotations. According to a later analysis, parvovirus B19, influenza, CMV and Epstein-Barr virus appeared linked to several top co-occurrence clusters. Because some donors lacked HLA typing at each locus, the association tests relied only on the typed subset. The sequencing pipeline was judged likely to have produced a cluster of highly shared sequence variants as a technical artifact. A further reported finding was that TCR beta sequences accurately predicted the HLA-A and HLA-B alleles for most subjects in the first cohort. In a later analysis, HLA-associated TCR beta chains showed more clonal expansion and lower generation probabilities than non-associated chains that were equally common. Most TCR sequences were observed very rarely across donors, whereas some public TCRs were present in many individuals. Roughly uniform sequencing depth across donors was assumed in presence/absence analyses, although this assumption may not hold. In the study, approximately 160 TCR beta chains were listed as associated with cytomegalovirus. In vitro tests confirmed that a few of the cytomegalovirus-associated TCR beta chains recognize cytomegalovirus antigens. Correlated functional status among segregating V segments might reflect linkage disequilibrium, but an unknown experimental factor could not be ruled out. The earlier analysis of nearly 600 of the donors excluded some 16 rarely observed V segments, including chromosome 9 orphons, because counts were too low.

CDR1 LNHNV and CDR2 YYDKDF are derived from the germline V gene (reference sequence). From the cysteine up to the phenylalanine, the CDR3 has a length of 14 residues. CDR3 DNA only is kept here, 42 bases in frame from base 1. Unmatched junction bases come to 7, with V trimmed by 5 bases and J by 8 bases. The chain is made from TRBV15 and TRBJ1-2, and 11 junction bases match TRBD1. The TCR was taken from a young man in good health and CMV-seronegative. Sequenced input: PBMCs. For the CDR3, the sequence is CATSEDRGPGGYTF. The DNA reads TGTGCCACCAGCGAGGACAGGGGGCCTGGCGGCTACACCTTC.